This TCR beta chain was sequenced for a study of cytomegalovirus exposure and HLA in healthy donors. The CDR3 is 14 amino acids. The V and J ends lost 5 bases and 8 bases, in that order; junction bases with no gene match: 8. Germline V gene data show CDR1 as KGHSH and CDR2 as LQKENI. Comments on this clone: Its specificity is unknown.

The study ran its PCR with 60 Vbeta and 13 Jbeta primers. TCRdb's table, derived via immunoSEQ multiplex PCR, lists solely in-frame clones and lacks some. This sample has 160,000 or so clones, with roughly 79% found just once. Study-level points and caveats: Cytomegalovirus-associated TCR beta chains were listed, numbering some 180. Common viral pathogens seemed to be connected with several of the most significant clusters, according to a later analysis. Clonal expansion, a later analysis showed, was greater in HLA-associated TCR beta chains than in equally common others.

The sample consisted of PBMCs. The rearrangement joins TRBV18 to TRBJ1-4; TRBD1 matches at 7 bases. The TCR sequence derives from a middle-aged man in good health and CMV-seropositive. The CDR3 spells CASSRQGTREKLFF. CDR3 nucleotide sequence: TGTGCCAGCTCAAGACAGGGTACTCGCGAAAAACTGTTTTTT.